Presented here are 24 T cell receptor beta chains from one specimen sequenced in a study of T-cell reconstitution after alpha-beta-depleted transplantation in children. Unique molecular identifiers were built into the TCRbeta library. TCRdb re-called the PCR reads with MiXCR, one entry per CDR3 protein. The data contain hundreds of thousands of distinct CDR3 sequences, around 14% of them seen just once; the ten biggest clones take up roughly 0.84%. Sample: PBMCs, taken before TCRalphabeta/CD19-depleted stem cell transplant. These receptor sequences come from a girl aged 2-9 years with congenital amegakaryocytic thrombocytopenia, due to receive a stem cell transplant.

This clonotype was observed at least ten times. The J gene is TRBJ1-3, the V gene TRBV20-1; no reliable D call. With 5 bases removed from V and 0 bases from J, the gap between germline ends came to 11 bases. The CDR3 runs to 14 residues. Germline V gene sequence: CDR1 DFQATT, CDR2 SNEGSKA (reference sequence). As DNA, the CDR3 is TGCAGTGCTCTTACGGCGTACTCTGGAAACACCATATATTTT. As protein: CSALTAYSGNTIYF.

This chain joins TRBV5-1 and TRBJ2-5; 10 nucleotides agree with TRBD2. The CDR3 extends over 16 amino acids. CDR1 is SGHRS, CDR2 YFSETQ, per germline. V lost 0 bases to trimming and J lost 4 bases; unmatched junction nucleotides: 6. This CDR3 is CASSLGASGRGETQYF. The CDR3 DNA follows: TGCGCCAGCAGCTTGGGAGCTAGCGGGAGAGGAGAGACCCAGTACTTC.

The J gene is TRBJ2-3, the V gene TRBV7-9; 7 bases match TRBD1. This CDR3 has 16 amino acids. J gave up 1 base and V 5 bases, and 9 bases lay outside the gene matches. Germline loops: CDR1 SEHNR, CDR2 FQNEAQ (reference sequence). The CDR3 here is CASSAQRGTGTDTQYF. CDR3 coding DNA: TGTGCCAGCAGCGCCCAAAGGGGGACAGGCACAGATACGCAGTATTTT.

The sample holds many counts of this clonotype. The chain's CDR3 is CASSPDRLGFNEQFF. CDR3 nucleotides: TGTGCCAGCAGTCCGGACAGGTTAGGTTTTAATGAGCAGTTCTTC. The rearrangement joins TRBV12-3 or TRBV12-4 to TRBJ2-1, with 7 bases identical to TRBD1. The CDR3 extends over 15 amino acids. With V trimmed by 5 bases and J by 7 bases, 11 bases remained unmatched.

The table lists this clonotype with many counts. The genes are TRBV20-1 and TRBJ2-4, with D unresolved. Trimming removed 3 bases at V and 0 bases at J, with 18 bases between. The CDR3 spans 17 residues. Germline V gene lookup returns CDR1 DFQATT and CDR2 SNEGSKA (reference sequence). CDR3 region: CSASREPPPLAKNIQYF. CDR3 DNA: TGCAGTGCTAGCCGTGAACCTCCCCCACTAGCCAAAAACATTCAGTACTTC.

This clonotype was detected only a few times. The rearrangement links TRBV20-1 to TRBJ2-5; 12 bases map to TRBD2. The V gene's germline CDR1 is DFQATT and CDR2 SNEGSKA (reference sequence). The CDR3 is made up of 16 amino acids. The junction had 5 bases not matched to a gene; V was cut back by 0 bases and J by 3 bases. The CDR3 nucleotides are TGCAGTGCTAGAGATTACCTAGCGGGGGGGAAAGAGACCCAGTACTTC. Its translation: CSARDYLAGGKETQYF.

The genes are TRBV3-1 and TRBJ2-1; D is uncertain. Germline V lookup: CDR1 LGHDT, CDR2 YNNKEL (reference sequence). The ends were cut back, 1 base at V and 6 bases at J, with 7 bases in the middle. The CDR3 runs to 13 residues. CDR3 nucleotides: TGTGCCAGCAGCCAAGGGCAGCCCAATGAGCAGTTCTTC. This codes for CASSQGQPNEQFF.

As regards this clonotype: One base away lies a much larger clone, so this may be a sequencing read error. This rearrangement joins TRBV6-5 to TRBJ1-2; D possibly corresponds to TRBD1 (5 bases). Germline V gene data show CDR1 as MNHEY and CDR2 as SVGAGI. The CDR3 contains 13 residues. CDR3 amino acids: CASSYWQGNGDTF. The CDR3 nucleotides read TGTGCCAGCAGTTACTGGCAGGGAAATGGCGACACCTTC.

There are many counts of this clonotype. V and J are TRBV5-6 and TRBJ2-3, with 7 bases lining up with TRBD2. J lost 2 bases, V lost 4 bases, and 10 bases had no gene match. Looked up from germline, CDR1 is SGHDT and CDR2 is YYEEEE. The CDR3 runs 16 residues. This CDR3 is CASSLFLADSTDTQYF. CDR3 nucleotide sequence: TGTGCCAGCAGCCTGTTTCTAGCGGACTCCACAGATACGCAGTATTTT.

In the case of this clonotype: A much bigger clone sits one base away, suggesting this may be a read error. The V and J genes are TRBV5-6 and TRBJ2-1; either TRBD1 or TRBD2 may supply D (5 bases each). Looked up from germline, CDR1 is SGHDT and CDR2 is YYEEEE. This CDR3 has 14 residues. CDR3 loop: CASSSGTEYSEQFF. For the CDR3, the DNA is TGTGCCAGCAGCTCCGGGACGGAGTACAGTGAGCAGTTCTTC.

The chain links TRBV7-9 to TRBJ2-1; D is perhaps TRBD1 or TRBD2 (5 bases each). Trimming removed 5 bases at V and 8 bases at J, with 10 bases between. The CDR3 spans 12 residues. Germline CDR1 and CDR2: SEHNR and FQNEAQ (reference sequence). The CDR3 loop is CASSPGDHEQFF. As DNA, the CDR3 is TGTGCCAGCAGCCCTGGGGACCATGAGCAGTTCTTC.

This chain connects TRBV11-2 to TRBJ2-7, with D hard to call. V lost 2 bases, J lost 2 bases, and 10 bases lay in between. The CDR3 runs 14 residues. Germline loops: CDR1 SGHAT, CDR2 FQNNGV. CDR3 loop: CASSLRGITYEQYF. The CDR3 bases are TGTGCCAGCAGCTTACGTGGGATCACCTACGAGCAGTACTTC.

This clonotype was picked up a small number of times. The chain uses TRBV20-1 and TRBJ2-2; 10 nucleotides match TRBD1. Germline-derived CDR1 and CDR2 are DFQATT and SNEGSKA (reference sequence). V dropped 5 bases and J dropped 0; count of bases not matched to a gene: 6. The CDR3 is 16 residues long. The chain's CDR3 is CSAPQTGGANTGELFF. For the CDR3, the DNA is TGCAGTGCTCCGCAGACAGGGGGCGCGAACACCGGGGAGCTGTTTTTT.

The CDR3 is CASSLDLGGNTEAFF. The CDR3 bases are TGCGCCAGCAGCTTGGATCTGGGGGGGAACACTGAAGCTTTCTTT. The rearrangement joins TRBV5-1 to TRBJ1-1; possibly TRBD1 for D (5 bases). The germline CDR1 and CDR2 sequences are SGHRS and YFSETQ. The length of the CDR3 is 15 residues. V was cut by 0 bases and J by 1 base, with 10 bases left in between.

The gene calls are TRBV10-1 and TRBJ1-1; 7 nucleotides match TRBD1. The ends lost 0 bases at V and 0 bases at J; junction bases unmatched: 7. The CDR3 contains 17 residues. Germline V lookup: CDR1 WNHNN, CDR2 SYGVQD (reference sequence). CDR3 sequence reads: CASSESIRTGLNTEAFF. The CDR3 DNA follows: TGCGCCAGCAGTGAGTCTATAAGGACAGGCTTGAACACTGAAGCTTTCTTT.

This clonotype has at least ten counts. The chain links TRBV20-1 to TRBJ2-3, with D unresolved. Between the trimmed V and J ends, which lost 7 bases and 0 bases, there was a span of 11 bases. The CDR3 has 13 amino acids. Germline V CDR1 and CDR2: DFQATT, SNEGSKA (reference sequence). The CDR3 bases are TGCAGTGTCTGGGCGGCTAGCACAGATACGCAGTATTTT. It is translated as CSVWAASTDTQYF.

There are many counts of this clonotype. V is TRBV5-1 and J is TRBJ1-1; 8 nucleotides agree with TRBD1. This CDR3 has 14 amino acids. J lost 4 bases, V lost 4 bases, and 6 bases had no gene match. CDR1 and CDR2 from the germline V gene are SGHRS and YFSETQ. CDR3 amino acids: CASSPGTGGTEAFF. The CDR3 DNA reads TGCGCCAGCAGCCCAGGGACAGGCGGCACTGAAGCTTTCTTT.

This clonotype has ten or more counts. The genes are TRBV5-1 and TRBJ1-4, with 9 bases aligning to TRBD1. The CDR3 is made up of 14 amino acids. Germline loops: CDR1 SGHRS, CDR2 YFSETQ. J gave up 8 bases and V 7 bases, and 9 bases lay outside the gene matches. CDR3 amino acids: CASFSGTGTEKLFF. In DNA form, the CDR3 reads TGCGCCAGCTTCTCCGGGACAGGGACGGAAAAACTGTTTTTT.

This clonotype came up many times. The chain is built from TRBV11-2 and TRBJ2-1; the match to TRBD2 covers 8 bases. J was trimmed by 5 bases and V by 6 bases; bases with no gene match: 6. The germline V gene has CDR1 SGHAT and CDR2 FQNNGV. CDR3 size: 14 residues. The CDR3 nucleotides read TGTGCCAGCAGTCGCGGGAGGCTTGACAATGAGCAGTTCTTC. It encodes CASSRGRLDNEQFF.

This clonotype has ten or more counts. The V and J genes are TRBV11-2 and TRBJ2-2; no clear D. The V end was cut by 3 bases, the J end by 4 bases, with 9 bases between. The CDR3 covers 14 residues. The germline V gene has CDR1 SGHAT and CDR2 FQNNGV. CDR3: CASSFGASTGELFF. The CDR3 coding sequence is TGTGCCAGCAGCTTTGGAGCTAGCACCGGGGAGCTGTTTTTT.

This clonotype was seen only a few times. The chain couples TRBV11-2 to TRBJ2-3, with 7 nucleotides matching TRBD1. Trimming at V came to 5 bases and at J to 3 bases, leaving 17 bases not matched to a gene. The CDR3 totals 18 residues. CDR1 is SGHAT, CDR2 FQNNGV, per germline. The CDR3: CASSTPWTTGARTDTQYF. CDR3 sequence (DNA): TGTGCCAGCAGCACGCCATGGACCACAGGGGCGCGGACAGATACGCAGTATTTT.

About this clonotype itself: At one end the junction does not follow the germline gene, possibly because of a read error. This chain joins TRBV29-1 and TRBJ1-1; TRBD1 is a possible D gene (5 bases). This CDR3 region has 15 residues. Germline V lookup: CDR1 SQVTM, CDR2 ANQGSEA. As DNA, the CDR3 is TGCAGCGTACCACAGGAGGGCCAAGGCGCAACTGGAGCTTTCTTT. Translating it yields CSVPQEGQGATGAFF.

This clonotype has ten or more counts. This rearrangement joins TRBV7-7 to TRBJ2-2; D gene ambiguous. The CDR3 consists of 14 residues. Germline CDR1 and CDR2: SSHAT and FNYEAQ (reference sequence). V was shortened by 5 bases and J by 6 bases, with 13 bases between the two germline ends. DNA of the CDR3: TGTGCCAGCAGCCAAAGTCACATTTCCGGGGAGCTGTTTTTT. This codes for CASSQSHISGELFF.

V and J are TRBV4-1 and TRBJ1-1; TRBD1 matches at 7 bases. V lost 3 bases to trimming and J lost 5 bases; unmatched junction nucleotides: 9. Germline V gene lookup returns CDR1 MGHRA and CDR2 YSYEKL. The CDR3 totals 15 residues. As DNA, the CDR3 is TGCGCCAGCAGCCAGGATACAGGGGAAGGGACTGAAGCTTTCTTT. Residues: CASSQDTGEGTEAFF.